The present T cell receptor beta chain was sequenced within a study of control samples from healthy donors and cancer patients. Sequenced by immunoSEQ multiplex PCR; TCRdb stores in-frame clones only, minus some. The table records some 120,000 clones, about 93% of them present only once. The CDR3 consists of 13 residues. Germline lookup yields CDR1 LNHDA and CDR2 SQIVND (reference sequence). Trimming pared 5 bases from V and 3 bases from J, leaving 10 bases between. V is TRBV19 and J is TRBJ1-1; D possibly corresponds to TRBD1 (6 bases). Input material: blood. This clonotype was sampled from a man under 40 in good health. The CDR3 DNA reads as TGTGCCAGTAGTGGGTCAGGGGACACTGAAGCTTTCTTT. Translated: CASSGSGDTEAFF.